The clone carrying this T cell receptor beta chain was recorded at least ten times. Its target is unknown. This sample is drawn from a study of response to subunit inactivated influenza vaccine. Study-wide findings and caveats: The authors suggested that few new T cells are recruited per seasonal influenza vaccination.

One entry per CDR3 protein results from TCRdb running MiXCR on the RT-PCR reads. The data hold a few hundred thousand distinct CDR3 sequences, with approximately 11% observed a single time. CDR3 length: 14 residues. V lost 2 bases and J 2 bases, leaving 9 bases between the germline ends. CDR1 is SGHRS and CDR2 is YFSETQ in the germline V gene. This chain connects TRBV5-1 to TRBJ2-3; D might be TRBD1 (5 bases). The sample here was PBMCs from blood, taken around seven weeks after vaccination. The receptor was derived from a man aged 50 to 59 who received an inactivated influenza vaccine. The DNA for the CDR3 is TGCGCCAGCAGCTTCCAGGGAAACACAGATACGCAGTATTTT. Translating gives CASSFQGNTDTQYF.